This TCR beta chain comes out of a study of cytomegalovirus exposure and HLA in healthy donors. Study as a whole: Out of approximately 400 genotyped donors, about 80% belonged to the Caucasian-associated ancestry cluster.

Primers: 60 Vbeta forward and 13 Jbeta reverse. The method was immunoSEQ multiplex PCR; TCRdb's version includes in-frame clones alone and lacks a portion of them. The sample holds approximately 150,000 clones, roughly 76% seen once. Trimming took off 4 bases at V and 3 bases at J, with 12 bases between the two ends. The length of the CDR3 is 14 residues. Germline CDR1 reads LNHDA; CDR2 reads SQIVND (reference sequence). Notes on the study in general: Later genetic work tied a missense DCLRE1C variant to beta-chain V and J trimming. Later findings reportedly placed an Asian-associated ancestry cluster below the roughly 730-donor mean for N-insertions. Researchers counted some 150 TCR beta chains as cytomegalovirus-associated.

A word on this clone: No antigen is known for it.

Sequenced sample: PBMCs. This clonotype originated in a woman younger than 35 in good health and CMV-seropositive. The rearrangement joins TRBV19 to TRBJ1-1; D unclear. The CDR3 region has the DNA TGTGCCAGTAGTACACCCGGGTTAGACACTGAAGCTTTCTTT. This gives the protein CASSTPGLDTEAFF.